This T cell receptor (beta chain) came from a study of cytomegalovirus exposure and HLA in healthy donors. Study results and limitations: One later analysis reportedly identified an Asian-associated ancestry cluster that showed fewer N-insertions than the roughly 600-donor mean. Most likely, a cluster of highly shared sequence variants arose as a sequencing artifact.

Both 60 Vbeta primers and 13 Jbeta primers went into the PCR. The protocol was immunoSEQ multiplex PCR, while the TCRdb copy is restricted to in-frame clones and leaves out a portion. There are 75,000 to 100,000 clones in the sample; roughly 74% occur only once, and around 3% lies in the top ten. This clone was observed a handful of times. Antigen: not known. The receptor comes from a female donor in good health and CMV-seropositive. What was sequenced was PBMCs.

The CDR3 loop is CASSNGDRGNQPQHF. CDR3 DNA sequence: TGTGCCAGCAGCAACGGGGACAGGGGCAATCAGCCCCAGCATTTT. The chain has TRBV6-1 and TRBJ1-5; 9 positions match TRBD1. V was pared by 6 bases and J by 2 bases, with 5 bases of the junction left unmatched. The germline V gene encodes CDR1 MNHNS and CDR2 SASEGT. The CDR3 spans 15 residues.